This T cell receptor beta chain stems from a study of OX40 agonist ivuxolimab in advanced cancers. The wider study: Patients enrolled in dose escalation were diagnosed with hepatocellular carcinoma, melanoma, renal cell or head and neck cancer. Points from the study as a whole: Expanded clones were, on average, more numerous in CD8+ T cells than in CD4+. In the expanded peripheral T cells, antigen specificity was never determined. At 0.1 to 3.0 mg/kg, CD4+ and CD8+ blood T cells expanded clonally by week 6.

TCRdb keeps only in-frame clones here, not all; method: immunoSEQ multiplex PCR. Among about 94,000 clones listed, around 87% were seen once. The CDR3 is made up of 15 amino acids. Germline CDR1 reads SGHAT; CDR2 reads FQDESV (reference sequence). V lost 0 bases and J lost 6, with 9 bases in between. To note about this clone: The target antigen is unknown.

The sequencing here drew on CD4+ or CD8+ T cells sorted from blood, taken in a trial of the OX40 agonist ivuxolimab. The chain is built from TRBV11-1 and TRBJ1-6; the D gene is possibly TRBD1 (6 bases). The clonotype comes from an adult with an advanced solid tumor such as melanoma, head and neck, liver or kidney cancer. CDR3 in DNA: TGTGCCAGCAGCTTAGCGGGGGCGACTAATTCACCCCTCCACTTT. This codes for CASSLAGATNSPLHF.